Sequencing of this TCR beta chain was carried out in a study of glioma-infiltrating T cells (TCRdb year 2016). Study-wide context: Sequencing of TCR alpha- and beta-chain repertoires was performed on glioma tissue, on non-neoplastic brain tissue, and on matched peripheral blood mononuclear cells. The paired cohort was made up of three low-grade glioma patients, several primary glioblastoma patients and three non-glioma patients who contributed non-neoplastic brain tissue. To measure how far tissue and blood T-cell populations diverged, each tissue-infiltrating repertoire was compared against the peripheral blood repertoire of the same patient. The investigation overall reported the following: VJ-independent divergence between tissue and blood was found to be below expectation in non-neoplastic patients but above expectation in all gliomas, particularly low-grade gliomas. Group comparisons rested on small numbers: three non-neoplastic, three low-grade glioma and 7 or 8 glioblastoma patients. Very few CDR3 sequences were shared between tissue and blood, attributed to high CDR3 diversity and limited sampling.

The germline V gene specifies MGHRA as CDR1 and YSYEKL as CDR2. The CDR3, from cysteine to phenylalanine, totals 15 residues. CDR3 DNA only is kept here, 45 bases in frame from base 1. Unmatched junction bases come to 11, with V trimmed by 4 bases and J by 7 bases. Concerning this clonotype: It has no known antigen specificity. A much larger clone is a single base away; this may be a read error.

The iRepertoire nested amplicon-rescue multiplex PCR (arm-PCR) platform was used to amplify TCR alpha and beta CDR3 regions from RNA. For one-step reverse transcription and amplification, 100-400 ng of tissue mRNA or PBMC total RNA was used as input. After bead purification, a secondary multiplex PCR added Illumina adapters, and libraries were gel-purified between 200 and 400 bp. The libraries contained internal 6-nucleotide barcodes that were used for demultiplexing. Sequencing of the libraries was done on an Illumina MiSeq using 2x220 or 2x250 nucleotide paired-end reads. The source study handled its data this way. Paired reads were merged using FLASH 1.2.11 and aligned with BWA-MEM to the GRCh37 human genome, and TRA and TRB reads were then extracted. For V and J assignment, an IMGT-derived reference of cassette sequences and CDR3 motifs that included pseudogenes was used. Reads were translated in three frames, and productive CDR3s were defined by a C…FGXG motif without stop codons. Clonotypes were defined as unique combinations of V-J cassette pair and CDR3 amino acid sequence. Filtering of reads was based on Hamming distance, with the threshold set by the sequence error rate of each sample in mapped regions. TCRdb trimmed public reads at Q25 via fastp, called clones via MiXCR and kept in-frame beta chains. Rows merge per CDR3 protein into single entries with the most common DNA and genes. The V and J calls were not made by the authors but by TCRdb's processing. The sample table records about 180,000 distinct CDR3 sequences; around 40% of these occur just once. In total, the top ten clones hold about 5.2% of the sample.

Sequencing was done on a sample of glioma tissue, nonneoplastic brain tissue, or PBMCs (not recorded which). The source is a human donor with low-grade glioma or glioblastoma, undergoing nonglioma brain surgery, or in good health (not recorded which). The chain uses TRBV4-1 and TRBJ1-1; 8 of the junction bases match TRBD1. The CDR3 corresponds to CASSLRTGLDHEAFF. The nucleotide sequence is given as TGCGCCAGCAGCCTTCGGACAGGGTTGGACCATGAAGCTTTCTTT.